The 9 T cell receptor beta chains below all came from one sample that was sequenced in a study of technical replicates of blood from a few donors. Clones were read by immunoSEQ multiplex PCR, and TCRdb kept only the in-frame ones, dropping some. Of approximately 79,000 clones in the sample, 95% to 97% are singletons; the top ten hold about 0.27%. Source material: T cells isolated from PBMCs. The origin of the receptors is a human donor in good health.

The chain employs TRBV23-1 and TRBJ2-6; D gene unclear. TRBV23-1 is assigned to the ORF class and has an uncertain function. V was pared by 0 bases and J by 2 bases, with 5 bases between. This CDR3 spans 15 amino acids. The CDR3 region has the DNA TGCGCCAGCAGTCAATCTAGTGCTGGGGCCAACGTCCTGACTTTC. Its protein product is CASSQSSAGANVLTF.

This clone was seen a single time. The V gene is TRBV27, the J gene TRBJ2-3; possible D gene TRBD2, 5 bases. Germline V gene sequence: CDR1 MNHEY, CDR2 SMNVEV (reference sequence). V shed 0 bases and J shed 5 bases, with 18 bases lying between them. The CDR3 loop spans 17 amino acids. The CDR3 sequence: CASSLSGYVTGGDTQYF. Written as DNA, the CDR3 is TGTGCCAGCAGTTTATCAGGGTACGTGACCGGAGGAGATACGCAGTATTTT.

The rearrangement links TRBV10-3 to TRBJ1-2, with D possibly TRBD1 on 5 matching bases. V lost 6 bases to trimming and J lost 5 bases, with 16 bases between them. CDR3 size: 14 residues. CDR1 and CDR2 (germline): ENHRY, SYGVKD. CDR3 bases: TGTGCCATCAGCCCCAACTTAGACAGATATGGCTACACCTTC. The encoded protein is CAISPNLDRYGYTF.

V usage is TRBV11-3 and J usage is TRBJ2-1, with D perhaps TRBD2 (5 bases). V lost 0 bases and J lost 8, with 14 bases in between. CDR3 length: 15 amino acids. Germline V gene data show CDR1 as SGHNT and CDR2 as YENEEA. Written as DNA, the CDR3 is TGTGCCAGCAGCTTAGAATACCTAGCAGGCGATGAGCAGTTCTTC. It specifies CASSLEYLAGDEQFF.

CDR3 protein: CASSIGQTPQHF. The DNA for the CDR3 is TGTGCCAGTAGTATCGGACAGACCCCCCAGCATTTT. The chain links TRBV19 to TRBJ1-5; the D gene is possibly TRBD1 (6 bases). The CDR3 runs to 12 residues. V lost 3 bases to trimming and J lost 10 bases, with 10 bases between them. Per the germline V gene, CDR1 is LNHDA and CDR2 is SQIVND (reference sequence).

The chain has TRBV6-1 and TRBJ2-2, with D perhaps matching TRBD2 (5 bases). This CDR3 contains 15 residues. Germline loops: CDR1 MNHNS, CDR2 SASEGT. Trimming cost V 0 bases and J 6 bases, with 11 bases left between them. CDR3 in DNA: TGTGCCAGCAGTGAAGCTCGAGGGCGGGCCGGGGAGCTGTTTTTT. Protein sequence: CASSEARGRAGELFF.

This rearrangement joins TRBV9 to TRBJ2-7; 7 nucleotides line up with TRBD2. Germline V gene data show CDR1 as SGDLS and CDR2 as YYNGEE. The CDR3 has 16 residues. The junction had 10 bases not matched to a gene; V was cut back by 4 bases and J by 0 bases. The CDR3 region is CASSPSAGKSSYEQYF. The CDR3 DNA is TGTGCCAGCAGCCCATCAGCGGGGAAAAGCTCCTACGAGCAGTACTTC.

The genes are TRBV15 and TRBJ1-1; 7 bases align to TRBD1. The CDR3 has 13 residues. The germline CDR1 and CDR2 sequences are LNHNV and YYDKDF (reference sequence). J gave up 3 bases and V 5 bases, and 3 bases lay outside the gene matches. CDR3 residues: CATSGTGDTEAFF. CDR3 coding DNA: TGTGCCACCAGCGGAACAGGGGACACTGAAGCTTTCTTT. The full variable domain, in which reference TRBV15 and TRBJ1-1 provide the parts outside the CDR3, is DAMVIQNPRYQVTQFGKPVTLSCSQTLNHNVMYWYQQKSSQAPKLLFHYYDKDFNNEADTPDNFQSRRPNTSFCFLDIRSPGLGDTAMYLCATSGTGDTEAFFGQGTRLTVV.

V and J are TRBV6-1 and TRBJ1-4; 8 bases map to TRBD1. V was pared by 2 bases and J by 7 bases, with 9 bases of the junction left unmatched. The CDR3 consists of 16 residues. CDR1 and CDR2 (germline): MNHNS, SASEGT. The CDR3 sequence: CASSEIEGTGLEKLFF. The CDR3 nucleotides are TGTGCCAGCAGTGAAATAGAAGGGACAGGACTTGAAAAACTGTTTTTT.